These 22 T cell receptor beta chains were all obtained from the same sample, sequenced in a study of Tregs in tolerant kidney transplant recipients. This table comes from immunoSEQ multiplex PCR, and its TCRdb copy is limited to in-frame clones, with some not included. The table has about 94,000 clones, under 95% seen once. Material: CD4+ T cells from blood, obtained before the transplant. These TCRs come from a human donor who received a combined kidney and bone marrow transplant.

This chain connects TRBV27 to TRBJ2-1; TRBD2 agrees at 11 bases. Losses at the gene ends were 3 bases for V and 7 bases for J; bases not matched to a gene: 8. This CDR3 comprises 16 residues. Germline V gives CDR1 MNHEY, CDR2 SMNVEV (reference sequence). CDR3 sequence: CASSFFGLAGGNEQFF. The CDR3 region has the DNA TGTGCCAGCAGTTTTTTCGGGCTAGCGGGAGGTAATGAGCAGTTCTTC.

V gene TRBV29-1 combines with J gene TRBJ2-5; D gene ambiguous. This CDR3 contains 13 residues. Germline V gene data show CDR1 as SQVTM and CDR2 as ANQGSEA. The germline V and J ends were trimmed by 7 bases and 0 bases, with 12 bases remaining between them. This CDR3 reads CSASLRYQETQYF. CDR3 in DNA: TGCAGCGCCAGTCTGAGGTACCAAGAGACCCAGTACTTC. Full variable domain (remainder filled in from reference TRBV29-1 and TRBJ2-5): SAVISQKPSRDICQRGTSLTIQCQVDSQVTMMFWYRQQPGQSLTLIATANQGSEATYESGFVIDKFPISRPNLTFSTLTVSNMSPEDSSIYLCSASLRYQETQYFGPGTRLLVL.

The V call is TRBV4-1, the J call TRBJ2-2; 7 nucleotides agree with TRBD2. Per the germline V gene, CDR1 is MGHRA and CDR2 is YSYEKL. This CDR3 has 15 amino acids. The V segment lost 0 bases and the J segment 8 bases; nucleotides outside the gene matches: 6. CDR3 region: CASSQDLSGGGELFF. As DNA, the CDR3 is TGCGCCAGCAGCCAAGACTTATCGGGAGGAGGGGAGCTGTTTTTT.

V usage is TRBV4-3 and J usage is TRBJ2-2; D is perhaps TRBD1 (6 bases). Germline CDR1 LGHNA, CDR2 YSLEER. The germline V and J ends were trimmed by 4 bases and 5 bases, with 17 bases remaining between them. This CDR3 is 16 amino acids long. CDR3 in DNA: TGCGCCAGCAGCCTTCAGGGGCGCAGAGGAACCGGGGAGCTGTTTTTT. Protein product: CASSLQGRRGTGELFF.

This clone was detected only once. V usage is TRBV5-4 and J usage is TRBJ1-1; perhaps TRBD1 as D (6 bases). V was clipped by 2 bases and J by 4 bases, with 9 bases between them. Germline assignment: CDR1 SGHNT and CDR2 YYREEE (reference sequence). The CDR3 length is 13 residues. CDR3 sequence reads: CASSLQGGTEAFF. CDR3 nucleotides: TGTGCCAGCAGCTTACAAGGGGGCACTGAAGCTTTCTTT.

This chain connects TRBV7-9 to TRBJ1-2; 7 bases are a match to TRBD1. CDR3 size: 15 residues. The germline V gene encodes CDR1 SEHNR and CDR2 FQNEAQ (reference sequence). V trimming: 4 bases; J trimming: 3 bases; junction bases outside the gene matches: 8. The CDR3 loop reads CASSSPDTGDYGYTF. The DNA of the CDR3 is TGTGCCAGCAGCTCACCAGATACAGGGGACTATGGCTACACCTTC.

The chain employs TRBV7-2 and TRBJ1-5; TRBD1 is a possible D gene (5 bases). The CDR3 totals 14 residues. The V end lost 2 bases, the J end lost 3 bases, and 8 bases lay between the germline ends. The germline CDR1 and CDR2 sequences are SGHTA and FQGNSA. The CDR3 sequence is CASSLSGINQPQHF. CDR3 coding DNA: TGTGCCAGCAGCTTATCAGGGATCAATCAGCCCCAGCATTTT.

The chain combines TRBV10-1 with TRBJ2-1; TRBD1 matches at 10 bases. The CDR3 has 15 amino acids. Losses at the gene ends were 2 bases for V and 6 bases for J; bases not matched to a gene: 4. Germline loops: CDR1 WNHNN, CDR2 SYGVQD (reference sequence). CDR3 sequence: CASSEKGQGINEQFF. The CDR3 bases are TGCGCCAGCAGTGAGAAGGGACAGGGGATCAATGAGCAGTTCTTC.

The gene calls are TRBV7-3 and TRBJ2-3; 10 positions match TRBD2. Trimming cost V 5 bases and J 3 bases; bases outside gene matches: 5. CDR1 SGHTA and CDR2 FQGTGA come from the germline V gene. There are 15 residues in the CDR3. CDR3 in amino acids: CASSQRGGLTDTQYF. The CDR3, as DNA: TGTGCCAGCAGCCAGCGGGGGGGCCTAACAGATACGCAGTATTTT.

A single count supports this clone. The sample has other DNA sequences that encode this CDR3 too. The rearrangement links TRBV19 to TRBJ2-1; tentatively, D is TRBD2 (5 bases). The CDR3 has 14 amino acids. V dropped 1 base and J dropped 10 bases, with 14 bases sitting between them. Germline CDR1 is LNHDA and CDR2 is SQIVND (reference sequence). The CDR3 loop reads CASSIGRRVGEQFF. In nucleotides, the CDR3 is TGTGCCAGTAGTATAGGTCGGCGGGTGGGCGAGCAGTTCTTC. Combining the CDR3 with reference TRBV19 and TRBJ2-1 gives the whole variable domain DGGITQSPKYLFRKEGQNVTLSCEQNLNHDAMYWYRQDPGQGLRLIYYSQIVNDFQKGDIAEGYSVSREKKESFPLTVTSAQKNPTAFYLCASSIGRRVGEQFFGPGTRLTVL.

The chain combines TRBV7-6 with TRBJ1-2; D is ambiguous. Trimming took off 5 bases at V and 6 bases at J, with 19 bases between the two ends. CDR1 is SGHVS, CDR2 FNYEAQ, per germline. This CDR3 is built from 15 residues. The CDR3: CASSPPNPRGNGYTF. In DNA, the CDR3 is TGTGCCAGCAGCCCCCCAAATCCTCGGGGAAATGGCTACACCTTC.

The chain's CDR3 is CASSDRTGGYEAFF. The CDR3 nucleotides read TGTGCCAGCAGTGATCGGACAGGGGGGTATGAAGCTTTCTTT. The chain couples TRBV27 to TRBJ1-1; 10 nucleotides align to TRBD1. Germline values: CDR1 MNHEY, CDR2 SMNVEV (reference sequence). This CDR3 has 14 residues. With V trimmed by 5 bases and J by 7 bases, 7 bases remained unmatched.

The chain recombines TRBV28 with TRBJ1-1; tentative D call: TRBD1 (6 bases). The length of the CDR3 is 14 residues. V shed 3 bases and J shed 5 bases, with 13 bases lying between them. Germline loops: CDR1 MDHEN, CDR2 SYDVKM. CDR3 bases: TGTGCCAGCAGTTTGAGGACAGAAGTAACTGAAGCTTTCTTT. This codes for CASSLRTEVTEAFF.

V gene TRBV4-3 combines with J gene TRBJ2-3; 7 nucleotides line up with TRBD2. CDR1 and CDR2 from the germline V gene are LGHNA and YSLEER. CDR3 size: 16 residues. V gave up 0 bases and J gave up 2 bases; unmatched junction bases: 5. CDR3 bases: TGCGCCAGCAGCCAAGATCTGAGCGGGGACACAGATACGCAGTATTTT. Its protein is CASSQDLSGDTDTQYF.

The rearrangement uses TRBV10-3 and TRBJ2-5; 12 nucleotides agree with TRBD2. CDR3 length equals 17 residues. Germline V CDR1 and CDR2: ENHRY, SYGVKD. After removal of 3 bases from V and 5 bases from J, the junction contained 10 bases not matched to a gene. Here the CDR3 reads CAISDDPSGGAWETQYF. CDR3 coding DNA: TGTGCCATCAGTGACGACCCTAGCGGGGGGGCTTGGGAGACCCAGTACTTC.

This sequence joins TRBV5-6 and TRBJ1-3; TRBD1 is a possible D gene (5 bases). This CDR3 is 15 amino acids long. The V end lost 4 bases, the J end lost 5 bases, and 16 bases lay between the germline ends. The V gene's germline CDR1 is SGHDT and CDR2 YYEEEE. The CDR3 protein is CASSQQQANRNTIYF. CDR3 in DNA: TGTGCCAGCAGCCAACAACAGGCGAACCGAAACACCATATATTTT.

This chain joins TRBV20-1 and TRBJ2-5; D is ambiguous. The V end was cut by 6 bases, the J end by 0 bases, with 5 bases between. The germline CDR1 and CDR2 sequences are DFQATT and SNEGSKA (reference sequence). The length of the CDR3 is 11 residues. In DNA form, the CDR3 reads TGCAGTGCCAGGAACCAAGAGACCCAGTACTTC. Amino acids: CSARNQETQYF.

This clone was counted once. In DNA form, the CDR3 reads TGTGCCAGCTTTTCCCGGACAGGGATCTATGGCTACACCTTC. Translating gives CASFSRTGIYGYTF. The V call is TRBV5-6, the J call TRBJ1-2; 8 nucleotides match TRBD1. CDR1 and CDR2 (germline): SGHDT, YYEEEE. The CDR3 covers 14 residues. The V gene end was trimmed by 7 bases and the J gene end by 4 bases; junction bases not matched to a gene: 9.

The CDR3 loop reads CASALGPSAEQYF. The CDR3 nucleotides are TGTGCTAGTGCGTTGGGTCCTAGCGCAGAGCAGTACTTC. This chain links TRBV12-5 with TRBJ2-7; possible D gene TRBD2, 6 bases. The germline V and J ends were trimmed by 7 bases and 7 bases, with 17 bases remaining between them. This CDR3 has 13 residues. Germline V lookup: CDR1 LGHNT, CDR2 FRNRAP.

Here the CDR3 DNA reads TGTGCCAGCAGTTACGGACATAGCAATCAGCCCCAGCATTTT. It encodes CASSYGHSNQPQHF. The V and J genes are TRBV6-6 and TRBJ1-5; possible D gene TRBD1, 5 bases. From germline, CDR1 is MNHNY and CDR2 SVGAGI (reference sequence). With 2 bases removed from V and 0 bases from J, the gap between germline ends came to 5 bases. This CDR3 region has 14 residues.

This rearrangement joins TRBV7-2 to TRBJ2-1, with D perhaps matching TRBD2 (6 bases). CDR1 SGHTA and CDR2 FQGNSA come from the germline V gene. The CDR3 length is 16 residues. Trimming shortened V by 1 base and J by 3 bases, and 13 bases separated the two germline ends. In DNA form, the CDR3 reads TGTGCCAGCAGCTTAGGTGGGGGGAATAACTACAATGAGCAGTTCTTC. Its protein is CASSLGGGNNYNEQFF.

This sequence joins TRBV30 and TRBJ1-2, with D unresolved. Trimming left V 3 bases short and J 2 bases short, with 10 bases between. Germline-derived CDR1 and CDR2 are GTSNPN and SVGIG (reference sequence). This CDR3 spans 13 amino acids. Written as DNA, the CDR3 is TGTGCCTGGAGACCTACGGTGAACTATGGCTACACCTTC. Its protein is CAWRPTVNYGYTF.